This TCR beta chain emerged from a study of T cell repertoires in cytomegalovirus infection. A single record per CDR3 protein comes from TCRdb applying MiXCR to the reads. Here the sample spans hundreds of thousands of distinct CDR3 sequences, around 30% being singletons. In germline, CDR1 is LNHDA, CDR2 SQIVND (reference sequence). This CDR3 spans 14 amino acids. V was clipped by 5 bases and J by 4 bases; unmatched bases: 7. As concerns this clonotype: No antigen is known for it.

The clonotype was recovered from a human donor in good health (CMV status not recorded). Some clones in this sample may be carry-over from other donors' samples. The chain employs TRBV19 and TRBJ1-2, with 7 bases matching TRBD1. Sequencing used cultured PBMCs, obtained from culture after CMV antigen stimulation. Here the CDR3 DNA reads TGTGCCAGTAGTCCCCGGGACAGAATCTATGGCTACACCTTC. Amino acids: CASSPRDRIYGYTF. The complete variable domain, with remaining parts taken from reference TRBV19 and TRBJ1-2, reads DGGITQSPKYLFRKEGQNVTLSCEQNLNHDAMYWYRQDPGQGLRLIYYSQIVNDFQKGDIAEGYSVSREKKESFPLTVTSAQKNPTAFYLCASSPRDRIYGYTFGSGTRLTVV.